Listed below are T cell receptor beta chains from one sample, sequenced in a study of CD4 T cells in relation to SARS-CoV-2 and coronaviruses. Antigen specificity for these receptors is unknown. Measured with immunoSEQ multiplex PCR; TCRdb has only the in-frame clones, and not every one. The sample has about 22,000 clones, around 77% seen once. Sequencing was carried out using CD4+ T cells from PBMCs, cultured in vitro. The source of these receptors is a human donor in good health. Both conserved end residues are part of each CDR3. The D gene is left open where the match is weak. Expanded clones are given a class, and other clones once, few, many or no size at all.

V: TRBV28
J: TRBJ1-1
size: .
D: .
DNA: TGTGCCAGCAGTAGCAGGGTCCGCACTGAAGCTTTCTTT
CDR3: CASSSRVRTEAFF

V: TRBV6-5
J: TRBJ1-5
size: few
D: .
DNA: TGTGCCAGCAGTTACTCTAGGGACACCCTGAATCAGCCCCAGCATTTT
CDR3: CASSYSRDTLNQPQHF

V: TRBV6-5
J: TRBJ1-4
size: .
D: TRBD1
DNA: TGTGCCAGCAGGACAGGGCCTGCAACTAATGAAAAACTGTTTTTT
CDR3: CASRTGPATNEKLFF

V: TRBV6-5
J: TRBJ2-7
size: .
D: .
DNA: TGTGCCAGCACCCGGACTGGGATGACCTACGAGCAGTACTTC
CDR3: CASTRTGMTYEQYF

V: TRBV6-5
J: TRBJ2-5
size: .
D: .
DNA: TGTGCCAGCAGTTACTCCAACCAAGAGACCCAGTACTTC
CDR3: CASSYSNQETQYF

V: TRBV27
J: TRBJ2-7
size: .
D: .
DNA: TGTGCCAGCAAACCTGCCCCCGGGACATACTACGAGCAGTACTTC
CDR3: CASKPAPGTYYEQYF

V: TRBV15
J: TRBJ1-2
size: .
D: .
DNA: TGTGCCACCAGCAGAGATCGCTCTGGCTACACCTTC
CDR3: CATSRDRSGYTF

V: TRBV5-1
J: TRBJ1-3
size: .
D: .
DNA: TGCGCCAGCAGCCCAGAAGGGTACTCTGGAAACACCATATATTTT
CDR3: CASSPEGYSGNTIYF

V: TRBV20-1
J: TRBJ1-4
size: .
D: .
DNA: TGCAGTGCTAGTGCCCCTAATGAAAAACTGTTTTTT
CDR3: CSASAPNEKLFF

V: TRBV30
J: TRBJ1-5
size: .
D: TRBD1
DNA: TGTGCCTGGAGTTCGAGGACAGGGGATCAGCCCCAGCATTTT
CDR3: CAWSSRTGDQPQHF

V: TRBV3-1/TRBV3-2
J: TRBJ1-6
size: .
D: .
DNA: TGTGCCAGCAGCCAAGAGGGCAGGGCCTGGACACCCCTCCACTTT
CDR3: CASSQEGRAWTPLHF

V: TRBV3-1/TRBV3-2
J: TRBJ2-7
size: once
D: TRBD1
DNA: TGTGCCAGCAGCCAATGGACAGGGATCAACTACGAGCAGTACTTC
CDR3: CASSQWTGINYEQYF

V: TRBV28
J: TRBJ1-2
size: .
D: .
DNA: TGTGCCAGCAGGCCGGGCCTCTATGGCTACACCTTC
CDR3: CASRPGLYGYTF

V: TRBV5-1
J: TRBJ2-3
size: .
D: TRBD2
DNA: TGCGCCAGCAGCGGGGGACTAGCCCCAGTTTTGGCAGATACGCAGTATTTT
CDR3: CASSGGLAPVLADTQYF

V: TRBV19
J: TRBJ2-1
size: few
D: .
DNA: TGTGCCAGTAGTACGATAAGTGAGGGGGGGACCCTTCCATACAATGAGCAGTTCTTC
CDR3: CASSTISEGGTLPYNEQFF

V: TRBV19
J: TRBJ2-7
size: .
D: TRBD1
DNA: TGTGCCAGTGCCCTTGGGGGACAGGGGCTCTACGAGCAGTACTTC
CDR3: CASALGGQGLYEQYF

V: TRBV19
J: TRBJ2-2
size: .
D: .
DNA: TGTGCCAGTAGTATTACAGTCACCGGGGAGCTGTTTTTT
CDR3: CASSITVTGELFF

V: TRBV5-6
J: TRBJ2-7
size: .
D: .
DNA: TGTGCCAGCAGCCCGACCCCGGGGGTGAGTGAGCAGTACTTC
CDR3: CASSPTPGVSEQYF

V: TRBV6-6
J: TRBJ1-6
size: .
D: TRBD1
DNA: TGTGCCAGCAGCGACAGGGGAGGCTCCTATAATTCACCCCTCCACTTT
CDR3: CASSDRGGSYNSPLHF

V: TRBV28
J: TRBJ1-5
size: few
D: .
DNA: TGTGCCAGCAGTTTAGGTTATCAGCCCCAGCATTTT
CDR3: CASSLGYQPQHF

V: TRBV27
J: TRBJ2-7
size: .
D: .
DNA: TGTGCCAGCAGTTTAAGCCAGGGTGCCGCCTACGAGCAGTACTTC
CDR3: CASSLSQGAAYEQYF

V: TRBV9
J: TRBJ1-6
size: .
D: .
DNA: TGTGCCAGCAGCGTAGAAGGTTCACCCCTCCACTTT
CDR3: CASSVEGSPLHF

V: TRBV7-9
J: TRBJ1-1
size: .
D: TRBD1
DNA: TGTGCCAGCAGCTTAGGGGGGATAATTGACAGGGAGATGAACACTGAAGCTTTCTTT
CDR3: CASSLGGIIDREMNTEAFF

V: TRBV3-1/TRBV3-2
J: TRBJ2-7
size: few
D: TRBD1
DNA: TGTGCCAGCAGCCAAGAGGGGACAGCGTACGAGCAGTACTTC
CDR3: CASSQEGTAYEQYF

V: TRBV6-5
J: TRBJ2-5
size: .
D: TRBD2
DNA: TGTGCCATTTACGGGACTAGCGGCCAAGAGACCCAGTACTTC
CDR3: CAIYGTSGQETQYF

V: TRBV7-9
J: TRBJ2-2
size: .
D: TRBD1
DNA: TGTGCCAGCAGTCGGACAGGGGGGTTCACCGGGGAGCTGTTTTTT
CDR3: CASSRTGGFTGELFF

V: TRBV5-1
J: TRBJ1-2
size: .
D: TRBD1
DNA: TGCGCCAGCAGCTTGCTAGAGGGGGCAAACTATGGCTACACCTTC
CDR3: CASSLLEGANYGYTF

V: TRBV4-1
J: TRBJ1-2
size: .
D: .
DNA: TGCGCCAGCAGCGAAACAGGCAACTATGGCTACACCTTC
CDR3: CASSETGNYGYTF

V: TRBV5-6
J: TRBJ2-7
size: .
D: .
DNA: TGTGCCAGCAGCTTTGGGCAAACGACAGGAATCACCTACGAGCAGTACTTC
CDR3: CASSFGQTTGITYEQYF

V: TRBV20-1
J: TRBJ2-3
size: .
D: TRBD2
DNA: TGCAGTGCTAGTCCGTCTAGCGGGAGTATATTAGATACGCAGTATTTT
CDR3: CSASPSSGSILDTQYF

V: TRBV4-1
J: TRBJ1-6
size: .
D: .
DNA: TGCGCCAGCAGCCAGGCGGCAGGGAATTCACCCCTCCACTTT
CDR3: CASSQAAGNSPLHF

V: TRBV7-9
J: TRBJ1-2
size: .
D: .
DNA: TGTGCCAGCAGCGTCCGGGACTCCCAAGATGGGGGCTACACCTTC
CDR3: CASSVRDSQDGGYTF

V: TRBV12-1
J: TRBJ2-3
size: .
D: .
DNA: TGTGCCAGCAGCTTTGAAGGCTGGTCTAGCACAGATACGCAGTATTTT
CDR3: CASSFEGWSSTDTQYF

V: TRBV6-5
J: TRBJ1-3
size: .
D: .
DNA: TGTGCCAGCAGCGGACTCCTGGGAGGAAACACCATATATTTT
CDR3: CASSGLLGGNTIYF

V: TRBV2
J: TRBJ1-2
size: few
D: .
DNA: TGTGCCAGCAGTGAGGCTCAGGGCGGCTATGGCTACACCTTC
CDR3: CASSEAQGGYGYTF

V: TRBV7-3
J: TRBJ1-1
size: once
D: .
DNA: TGTGCCAGCAGCTCGGGGGGTGGAGTCACTGAAGCTTTCTTT
CDR3: CASSSGGGVTEAFF

V: TRBV10-3
J: TRBJ2-7
size: .
D: TRBD2
DNA: TGTGCCATCAGTGGTTCCCGACTAGCGGGAGAGTCACACGAGCAGTACTTC
CDR3: CAISGSRLAGESHEQYF

V: TRBV5-4
J: TRBJ2-1
size: .
D: .
DNA: TGTGCCAGCAGCTTGGGGCCGACCGGCAATGAGCAGTTCTTC
CDR3: CASSLGPTGNEQFF

V: TRBV5-4
J: TRBJ2-3
size: few
D: TRBD2
DNA: TGTGCCAGCAGGTCCGGGACTAGCGGGTACGATACGCAGTATTTT
CDR3: CASRSGTSGYDTQYF

V: TRBV19
J: TRBJ2-2
size: .
D: .
DNA: TGTGCCAGTAGTATAGCCGGCATCAACGGGGAGCTGTTTTTT
CDR3: CASSIAGINGELFF

V: TRBV10-3
J: TRBJ2-3
size: .
D: TRBD2
DNA: TGTGCCATCACCAACGGACTAGCGGGAGGGCCGGGAGATACGCAGTATTTT
CDR3: CAITNGLAGGPGDTQYF

V: TRBV19
J: TRBJ1-2
size: .
D: .
DNA: TGTGCCAGTAGGGAACAGCTTTCCTATGGCTACACCTTC
CDR3: CASREQLSYGYTF

V: TRBV15
J: TRBJ1-5
size: once
D: .
DNA: TGTGCCACCAGCAGAGATAGGGGAACAGGGAATCAGCCCCAGCATTTT
CDR3: CATSRDRGTGNQPQHF

V: TRBV19
J: TRBJ1-1
size: .
D: .
DNA: TGTGCCAGTAGTATTCTAAGTGCCGGGGGCGGATATGAAGCTTTCTTT
CDR3: CASSILSAGGGYEAFF

V: TRBV28
J: TRBJ2-5
size: .
D: .
DNA: TGTGCCAGCAGGGGGGGCGAGACCCAGTACTTC
CDR3: CASRGGETQYF

V: TRBV11-2
J: TRBJ1-5
size: .
D: .
DNA: TGTGCCAGCAGCGCAGGGGCCGGCCCCAATCAGCCCCAGCATTTT
CDR3: CASSAGAGPNQPQHF

V: TRBV30
J: TRBJ1-5
size: .
D: TRBD1
DNA: TGTGCCTGGAGTGTAAGGACAGGGTCCAATCAGCCCCAGCATTTT
CDR3: CAWSVRTGSNQPQHF

V: TRBV2
J: TRBJ2-1
size: .
D: .
DNA: TGTGCCAGCAGGGGGGACTCCTACAATGAGCAGTTCTTC
CDR3: CASRGDSYNEQFF

V: TRBV11-3
J: TRBJ2-1
size: .
D: TRBD1
DNA: TGTGCCAGCAGCTTAGAAACCGACACAACCGGGACAGGGTCCTACAATGAGCAGTTCTTC
CDR3: CASSLETDTTGTGSYNEQFF

V: TRBV7-2
J: TRBJ1-2
size: .
D: .
DNA: TGTGCCAGCAGCTTAGCCGCGGGGGGGGGCAGGGGCTACACCTTC
CDR3: CASSLAAGGGRGYTF

V: TRBV5-1
J: TRBJ1-2
size: .
D: .
DNA: TGCGCCAGCAGCCCGGGACGGTACTATGGCTACACCTTC
CDR3: CASSPGRYYGYTF

V: TRBV18
J: TRBJ1-6
size: few
D: .
DNA: TGTGCCAGCTCACCCCCGCACAGACAGGCATTCCCACCCCTCCACTTT
CDR3: CASSPPHRQAFPPLHF

V: TRBV5-5
J: TRBJ2-5
size: .
D: TRBD2
DNA: TGTGCCAGCAGCTTGAGGTTTAGCGGGAGAGAGACCCAGTACTTC
CDR3: CASSLRFSGRETQYF